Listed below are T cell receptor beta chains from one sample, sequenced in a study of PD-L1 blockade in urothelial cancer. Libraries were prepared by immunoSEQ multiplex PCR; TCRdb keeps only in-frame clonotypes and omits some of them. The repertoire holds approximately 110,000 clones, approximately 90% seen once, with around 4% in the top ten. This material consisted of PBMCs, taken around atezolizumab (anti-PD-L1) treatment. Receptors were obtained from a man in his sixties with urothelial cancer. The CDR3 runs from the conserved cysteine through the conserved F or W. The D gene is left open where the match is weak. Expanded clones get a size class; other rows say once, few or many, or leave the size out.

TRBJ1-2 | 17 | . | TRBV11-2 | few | CASSLREQSLMNYGYTF | TGTGCCAGCAGCTTAAGAGAACAGTCTCTTATGAACTATGGCTACACCTTC
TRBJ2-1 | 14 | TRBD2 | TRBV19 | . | CASILAGVSGEQFF | TGTGCCAGTATCTTAGCGGGAGTCTCGGGAGAGCAGTTCTTC
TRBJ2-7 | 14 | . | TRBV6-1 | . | CASSEPGQRNEQYF | TGTGCCAGCAGTGAGCCGGGACAACGTAACGAGCAGTACTTC
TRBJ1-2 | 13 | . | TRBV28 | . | CASRVGTTDGYTF | TGTGCCAGCAGGGTGGGGACTACCGACGGCTACACCTTC
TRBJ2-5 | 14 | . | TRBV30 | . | CAWSQTGLQETQYF | TGTGCCTGGAGTCAAACAGGGTTACAAGAGACCCAGTACTTC
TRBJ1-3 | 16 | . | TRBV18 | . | CASSPAQGLSGNTIYF | TGTGCCAGCTCACCAGCCCAGGGCCTCTCTGGAAACACCATATATTTT
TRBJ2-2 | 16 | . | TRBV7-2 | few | CASSRRGQRYTGELFF | TGTGCCAGCAGCCGCCGAGGGCAGCGGTACACCGGGGAGCTGTTTTTT
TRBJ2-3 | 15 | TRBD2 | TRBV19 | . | CASSFGSGSTDTQYF | TGTGCCAGTAGTTTCGGTAGCGGGAGCACAGATACGCAGTATTTT
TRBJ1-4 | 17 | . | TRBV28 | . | CASSLIGGRGTNEKLFF | TGTGCCAGCAGTTTAATTGGAGGGCGCGGAACTAATGAAAAACTGTTTTTT
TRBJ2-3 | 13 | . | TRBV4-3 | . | CASSHRTSDTQYF | TGCGCCAGCAGCCACCGGACATCAGATACGCAGTATTTT
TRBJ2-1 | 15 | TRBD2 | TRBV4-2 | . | CASSQDLAGFDEQFF | TGTGCCAGCAGCCAAGATCTAGCGGGGTTCGATGAGCAGTTCTTC
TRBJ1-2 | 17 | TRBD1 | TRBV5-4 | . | CASSPKNPGQGPYGYTF | TGTGCCAGCAGCCCAAAAAACCCGGGACAGGGACCCTATGGCTACACCTTC
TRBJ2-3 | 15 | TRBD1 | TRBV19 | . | CASSIDTQGADTQYF | TGTGCCAGTAGTATAGACACACAGGGGGCAGATACGCAGTATTTT
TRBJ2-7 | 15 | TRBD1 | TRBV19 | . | CASSMTGIGLREQYF | TGTGCCAGTAGTATGACAGGGATTGGTCTACGGGAGCAGTACTTC
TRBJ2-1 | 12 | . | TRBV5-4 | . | CASSRLDNEQFF | TGTGCCAGCAGCAGACTAGACAATGAGCAGTTCTTC
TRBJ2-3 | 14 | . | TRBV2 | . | CASTRGPSTDTQYF | TGTGCCAGCACCCGTGGGCCTAGCACAGATACGCAGTATTTT
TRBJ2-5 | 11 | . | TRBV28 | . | CASSFIETQYF | TGTGCCAGCAGTTTCATCGAGACCCAGTACTTC
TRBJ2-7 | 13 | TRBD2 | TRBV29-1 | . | CSVEREASYEQYF | TGCAGCGTCGAGCGGGAGGCGAGCTACGAGCAGTACTTC
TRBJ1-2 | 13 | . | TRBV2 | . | CASSVSNIRGYTF | TGTGCCAGCAGTGTATCTAACATCAGGGGCTACACCTTC
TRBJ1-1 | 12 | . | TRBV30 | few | CAWSDLRLEAFF | TGTGCCTGGAGTGATCTACGTTTAGAAGCTTTCTTT
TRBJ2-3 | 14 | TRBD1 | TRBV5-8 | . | CASSSGQLTDTQYF | TGTGCCAGCAGTTCGGGACAGCTCACAGATACGCAGTATTTT
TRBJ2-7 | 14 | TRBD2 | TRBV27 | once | CASSFRGGEGKQYF | TGTGCCAGCAGCTTCCGGGGGGGGGAGGGAAAGCAGTACTTC